This record looks at one T cell receptor beta chain sequence and its context. In its sample, this clonotype was seen once. Its specific antigen is unknown. Since a much larger clone is just one base distant, this may be a read error. The donors were a few dozen Caucasian individuals from Russia, aged about 6 to 100 years, who were systemically healthy. Around 10 milliliters of peripheral blood were drawn from each donor into EDTA-treated Vacutainer tubes. Ficoll-Paque density-gradient centrifugation was used to isolate PBMCs, with at least 6 million obtained per sample. Total RNA was extracted from PBMCs with Trizol reagent, with at least 6 micrograms obtained per sample. The percentages of naive CD45RAhigh/CD27high T cells were determined by flow cytometry on a PBMC aliquot from every donor. Reading from cysteine to phenylalanine, the CDR3 counts 13 amino acids. The DNA shown is the 39-base CDR3, in frame from base 1. CDR1 SGHAT and CDR2 FQNNGV are derived from the germline V gene.

This entry comes from a study of blood T cells in healthy people across ages (dated by TCRdb to 2015 to 2017). About the investigation overall: Template switching captured roughly one uniquely barcoded TCR beta cDNA molecule per two T cells in model experiments. To avoid experimental bias, donors of different ages were distributed randomly across sequencing lanes. The donors were split into four age groups: young (average roughly 15 years), middle-aged (about 40), aged (62) and long-lived (more than 80). For two donors (one aged 18 to 30 and one aged 80 or older), the study analyzed two additional independent replicas of 1 million unique cDNA reads from the same blood draw. Using deep sequencing normalized with unique cDNA molecular identifiers, the study measured how TCR beta repertoire diversity changes with age.

Libraries were made using 5' RACE. The sequencer was an Illumina HiSeq 2500. A second about 7 to 12 cycle PCR used a sample-barcoded 5' primer and a J-beta primer mix. Each TCR beta cDNA molecule received a unique molecular identifier from a template-switch 5' adaptor carrying 12 random nucleotides. Each sample yielded at least 3 million CDR3-containing paired-end reads. All of the RNA was converted into first-strand cDNA using the Mint cDNA synthesis kit, with a TRBC-specific oligonucleotide serving as the primer. Following uracil-DNA glycosylase treatment, a first 18-cycle PCR with universal primers M1SS and BC2_uni_R was performed on all cDNA. The authors' analysis ran thus. For normalization, 1 million high-quality reads were randomly selected from each sample, with every read carrying a distinct molecular identifier. Instead of being binned into consensus sequences, reads with shared molecular identifiers were discarded. MiTCR, set to a Q25 quality threshold and the strictest error-elimination algorithm, was used for CDR3 identification, clonotype clustering and error correction. Lower-bound total TCR beta diversity was estimated with a nonparametric unseen species model using Euler transformation. TCRdb reanalyzed the raw reads on its own, using fastp at Q25 for trimming and MiXCR for clone calling, and kept in-frame beta chains. A single entry per CDR3 protein holds the most common genes and DNA from its merged rows. The V and J calls follow TCRdb's processing rather than the paper's. This sample holds hundreds of thousands of distinct CDR3 sequences; under 35% were observed only once. The ten largest account for approximately 15% of the sample.

The paper's findings and limits, for the study overall: Because the CMV infection status of the donors was unknown, age-related changes in expanded clonotypes may potentially have been confounded. Estimates of total diversity from one million sequenced T cells were regarded as lower bounds and underestimates. As age increased, observed TCR beta diversity per million T cells dropped in a roughly linear way, and a significant reduction was already evident by age about 40. Since profiling was done on bulk unsorted PBMCs, naive and antigen-experienced compartments could not be conclusively compared. The long-lived group showed more naive CD4+ T cells, fewer expanded clones and increased TCR diversity than the aged group, suggesting age selection. Observed TCR beta diversity correlated strongly with the percentage of naive T cells measured by flow cytometry.

The sequence was obtained from a woman of 80 years or more in good health. Sequencing was performed on blood. Here the chain combines TRBV11-2 and TRBJ2-3, with the D gene not confidently named. The DNA is as follows: TGTGCCAACAGCTTTTTTGGCCAAGATACGCAGTATTTT. This yields the protein CANSFFGQDTQYF.